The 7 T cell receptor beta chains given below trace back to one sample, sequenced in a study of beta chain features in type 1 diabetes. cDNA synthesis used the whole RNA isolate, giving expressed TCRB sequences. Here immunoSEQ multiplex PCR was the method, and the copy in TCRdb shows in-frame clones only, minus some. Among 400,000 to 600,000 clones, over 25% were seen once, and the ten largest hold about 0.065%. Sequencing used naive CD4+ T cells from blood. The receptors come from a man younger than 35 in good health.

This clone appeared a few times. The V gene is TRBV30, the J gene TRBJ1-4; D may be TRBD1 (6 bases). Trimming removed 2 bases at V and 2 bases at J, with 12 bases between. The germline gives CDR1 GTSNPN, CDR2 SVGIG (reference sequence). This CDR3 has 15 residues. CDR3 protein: CAWSPMTGTNEKLFF. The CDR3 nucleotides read TGTGCCTGGAGTCCCATGACAGGCACTAATGAAAAACTGTTTTTT.

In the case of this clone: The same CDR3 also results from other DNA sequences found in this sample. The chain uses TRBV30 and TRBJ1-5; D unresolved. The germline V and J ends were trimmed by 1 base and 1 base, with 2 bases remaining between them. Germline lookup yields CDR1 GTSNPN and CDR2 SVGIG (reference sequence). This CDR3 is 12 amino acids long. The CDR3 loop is CAWSGSNQPQHF. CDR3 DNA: TGTGCCTGGAGTGGCAGCAATCAGCCCCAGCATTTT.

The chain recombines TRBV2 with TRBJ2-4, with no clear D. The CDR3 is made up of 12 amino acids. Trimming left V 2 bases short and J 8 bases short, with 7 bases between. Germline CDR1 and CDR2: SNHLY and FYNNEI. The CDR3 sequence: CASSEQVDIQYF. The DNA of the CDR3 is TGTGCCAGCAGTGAACAGGTCGACATTCAGTACTTC.

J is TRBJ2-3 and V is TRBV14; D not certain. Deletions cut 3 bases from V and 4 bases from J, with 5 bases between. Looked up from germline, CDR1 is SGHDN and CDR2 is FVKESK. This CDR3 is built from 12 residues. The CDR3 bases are TGTGCCAGCAGCCATTCACCAGATACGCAGTATTTT. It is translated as CASSHSPDTQYF. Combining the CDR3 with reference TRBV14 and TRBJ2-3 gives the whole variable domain EAGVTQFPSHSVIEKGQTVTLRCDPISGHDNLYWYRRVMGKEIKFLLHFVKESKQDESGMPNNRFLAERTGGTYSTLKVQPAELEDSGVYFCASSHSPDTQYFGPGTRLTVL.

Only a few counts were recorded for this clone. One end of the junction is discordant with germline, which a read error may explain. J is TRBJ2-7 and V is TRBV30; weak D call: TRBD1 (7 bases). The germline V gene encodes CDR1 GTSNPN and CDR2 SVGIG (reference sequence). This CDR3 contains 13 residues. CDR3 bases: TGTGCCTGGAGTGTATCGGCGACAGGGAGGCTTTTCTTC. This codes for CAWSVSATGRLFF.

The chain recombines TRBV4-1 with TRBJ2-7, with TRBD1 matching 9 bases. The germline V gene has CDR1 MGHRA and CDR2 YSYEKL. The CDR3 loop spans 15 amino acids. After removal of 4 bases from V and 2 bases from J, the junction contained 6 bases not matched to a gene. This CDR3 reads CASSLRGTGTYEQYF. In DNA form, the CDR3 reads TGCGCCAGCAGCCTCCGAGGGACAGGGACCTACGAGCAGTACTTC.

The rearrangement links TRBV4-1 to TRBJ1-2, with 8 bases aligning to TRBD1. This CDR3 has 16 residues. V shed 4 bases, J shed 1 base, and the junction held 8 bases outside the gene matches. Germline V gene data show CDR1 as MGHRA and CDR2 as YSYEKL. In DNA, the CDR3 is TGCGCCAGCAGCCTCGGACAGGGTGGTGGTAACTATGGCTACACCTTC. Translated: CASSLGQGGGNYGYTF.